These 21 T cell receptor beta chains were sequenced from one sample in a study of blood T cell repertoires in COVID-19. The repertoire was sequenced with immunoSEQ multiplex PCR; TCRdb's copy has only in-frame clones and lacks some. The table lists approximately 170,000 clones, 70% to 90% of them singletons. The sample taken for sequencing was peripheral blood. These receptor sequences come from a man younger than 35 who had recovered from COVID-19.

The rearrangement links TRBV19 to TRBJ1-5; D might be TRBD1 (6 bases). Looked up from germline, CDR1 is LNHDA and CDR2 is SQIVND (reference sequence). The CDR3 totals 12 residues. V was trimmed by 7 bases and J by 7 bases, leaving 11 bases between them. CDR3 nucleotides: TGTGCCAGTAAAACAGGGTGGCAGCCCCAGCATTTT. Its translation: CASKTGWQPQHF.

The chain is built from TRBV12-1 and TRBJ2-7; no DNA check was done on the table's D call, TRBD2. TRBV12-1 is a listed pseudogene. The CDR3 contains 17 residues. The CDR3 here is CASSLLAVHTHCYEQYF. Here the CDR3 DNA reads TGTGCCAGCAGCTTACTAGCAGTTCATACCCATTGCTACGAGCAGTACTTC.

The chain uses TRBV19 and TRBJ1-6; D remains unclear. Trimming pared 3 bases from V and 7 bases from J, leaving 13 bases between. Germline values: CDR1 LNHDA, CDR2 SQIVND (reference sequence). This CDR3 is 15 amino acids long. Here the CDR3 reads CASSIQDSLNSPLHF. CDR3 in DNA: TGTGCCAGTAGTATTCAGGATTCGCTCAATTCACCCCTCCACTTT.

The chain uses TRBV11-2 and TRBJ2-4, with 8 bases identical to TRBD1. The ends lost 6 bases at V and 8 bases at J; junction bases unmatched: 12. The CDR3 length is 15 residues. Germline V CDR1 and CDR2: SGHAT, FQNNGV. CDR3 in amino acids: CASSQTGGTGDIQYF. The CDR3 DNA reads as TGTGCCAGCAGTCAAACAGGGGGGACCGGGGACATTCAGTACTTC.

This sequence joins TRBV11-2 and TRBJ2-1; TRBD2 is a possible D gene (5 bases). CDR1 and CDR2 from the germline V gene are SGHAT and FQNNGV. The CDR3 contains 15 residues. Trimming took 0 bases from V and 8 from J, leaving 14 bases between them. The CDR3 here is CASSLDEGSPDEQFF. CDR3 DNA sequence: TGTGCCAGCAGCTTAGATGAGGGTAGTCCAGATGAGCAGTTCTTC.

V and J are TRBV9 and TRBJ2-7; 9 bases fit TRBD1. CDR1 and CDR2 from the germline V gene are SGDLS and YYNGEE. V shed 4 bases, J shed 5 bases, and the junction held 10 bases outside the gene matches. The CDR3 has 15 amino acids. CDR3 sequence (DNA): TGTGCCAGCAGCTTCACCATGACAGGGGGGAACGAGCAGTACTTC. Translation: CASSFTMTGGNEQYF.

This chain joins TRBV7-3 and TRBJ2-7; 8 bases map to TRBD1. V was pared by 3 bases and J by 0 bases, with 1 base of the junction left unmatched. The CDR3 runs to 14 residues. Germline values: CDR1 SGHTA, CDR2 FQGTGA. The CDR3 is CASSFGTGSYEQYF. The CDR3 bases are TGTGCCAGCAGCTTTGGGACAGGCTCCTACGAGCAGTACTTC.

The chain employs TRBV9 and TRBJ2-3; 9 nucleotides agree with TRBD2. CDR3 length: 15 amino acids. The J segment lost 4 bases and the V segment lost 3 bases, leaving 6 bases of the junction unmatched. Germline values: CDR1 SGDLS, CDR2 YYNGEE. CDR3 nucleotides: TGTGCCAGCAGCGCCTTAGCGGGAGTTGCAGATACGCAGTATTTT. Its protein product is CASSALAGVADTQYF.

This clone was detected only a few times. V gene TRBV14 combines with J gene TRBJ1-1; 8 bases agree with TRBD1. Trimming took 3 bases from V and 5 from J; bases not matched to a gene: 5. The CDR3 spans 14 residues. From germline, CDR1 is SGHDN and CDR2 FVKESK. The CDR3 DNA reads TGTGCCAGCAGCCACCGGACAGGGAGGACTGAAGCTTTCTTT. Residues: CASSHRTGRTEAFF.

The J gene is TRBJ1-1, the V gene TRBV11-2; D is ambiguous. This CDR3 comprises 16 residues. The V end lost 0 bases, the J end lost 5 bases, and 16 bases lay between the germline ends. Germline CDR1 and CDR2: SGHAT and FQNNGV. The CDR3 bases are TGTGCCAGCAGCTTAGAAGGGAACAAGGGAGTGACTGAAGCTTTCTTT. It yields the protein CASSLEGNKGVTEAFF.

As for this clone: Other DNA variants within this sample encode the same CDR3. The CDR3 bases are TGTGCCAGCAGTTTAAGGGGAACTGAAGCTTTCTTT. Amino acids: CASSLRGTEAFF. The genes are TRBV6-5 and TRBJ1-1, with D possibly being TRBD1 (5 bases). Germline V CDR1 and CDR2: MNHEY, SVGAGI. The V and J ends lost 4 bases and 5 bases respectively, with 8 bases between them. This CDR3 contains 12 residues.

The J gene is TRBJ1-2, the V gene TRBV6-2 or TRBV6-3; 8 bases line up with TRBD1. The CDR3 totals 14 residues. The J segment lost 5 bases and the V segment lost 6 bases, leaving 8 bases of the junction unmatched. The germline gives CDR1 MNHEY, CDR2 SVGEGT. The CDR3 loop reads CASSSGTGPYGYTF. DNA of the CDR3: TGTGCCAGCAGCTCCGGGACAGGCCCATATGGCTACACCTTC.

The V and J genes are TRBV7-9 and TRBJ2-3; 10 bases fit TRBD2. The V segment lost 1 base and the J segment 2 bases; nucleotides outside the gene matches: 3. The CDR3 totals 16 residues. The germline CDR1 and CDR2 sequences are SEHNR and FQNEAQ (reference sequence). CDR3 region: CASSLDGLADTDTQYF. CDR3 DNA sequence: TGTGCCAGCAGCTTAGACGGACTAGCGGACACAGATACGCAGTATTTT.

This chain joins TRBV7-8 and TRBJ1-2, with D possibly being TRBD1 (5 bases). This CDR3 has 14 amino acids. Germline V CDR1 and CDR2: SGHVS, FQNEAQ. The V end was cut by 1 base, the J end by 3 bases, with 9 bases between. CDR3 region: CASSLDGGDYGYTF. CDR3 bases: TGTGCCAGCAGCTTAGACGGGGGTGACTATGGCTACACCTTC.

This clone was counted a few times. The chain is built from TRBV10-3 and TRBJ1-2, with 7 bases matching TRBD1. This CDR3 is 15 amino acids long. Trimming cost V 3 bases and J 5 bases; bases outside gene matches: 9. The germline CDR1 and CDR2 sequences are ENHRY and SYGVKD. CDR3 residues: CAISDSAGGKYGYTF. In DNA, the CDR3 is TGTGCCATCAGTGACAGCGCAGGGGGGAAGTATGGCTACACCTTC.

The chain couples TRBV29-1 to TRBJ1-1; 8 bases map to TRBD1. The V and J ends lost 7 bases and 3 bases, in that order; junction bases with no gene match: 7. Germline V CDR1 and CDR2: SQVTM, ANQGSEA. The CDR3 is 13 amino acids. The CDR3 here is CSGGTGGYTEAFF. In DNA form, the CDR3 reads TGCAGCGGAGGCACAGGGGGGTACACTGAAGCTTTCTTT.

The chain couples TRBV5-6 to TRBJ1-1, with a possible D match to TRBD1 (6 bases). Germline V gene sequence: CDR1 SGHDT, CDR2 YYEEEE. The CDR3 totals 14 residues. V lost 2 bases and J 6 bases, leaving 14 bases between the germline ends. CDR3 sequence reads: CASSLGGPPSEAFF. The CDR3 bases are TGTGCCAGCAGCTTAGGGGGTCCACCGTCTGAAGCTTTCTTT.

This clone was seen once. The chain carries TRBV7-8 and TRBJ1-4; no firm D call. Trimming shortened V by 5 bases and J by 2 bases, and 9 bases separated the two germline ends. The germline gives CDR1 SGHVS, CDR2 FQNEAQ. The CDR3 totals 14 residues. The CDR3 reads CASSPVGTNEKLFF. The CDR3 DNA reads TGTGCCAGCAGCCCTGTGGGCACTAATGAAAAACTGTTTTTT.

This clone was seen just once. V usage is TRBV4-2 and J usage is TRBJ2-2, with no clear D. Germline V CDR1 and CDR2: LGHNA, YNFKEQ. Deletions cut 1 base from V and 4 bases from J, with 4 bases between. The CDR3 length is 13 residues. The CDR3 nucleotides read TGTGCCAGCAGCCAAGGCGGCACCGGGGAGCTGTTTTTT. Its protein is CASSQGGTGELFF.

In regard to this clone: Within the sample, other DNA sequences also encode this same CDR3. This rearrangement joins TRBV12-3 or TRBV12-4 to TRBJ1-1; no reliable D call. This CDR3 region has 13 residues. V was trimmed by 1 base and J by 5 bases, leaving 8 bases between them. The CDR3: CASSLGGSTEAFF. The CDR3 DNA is TGTGCCAGCAGTTTAGGAGGGTCGACTGAAGCTTTCTTT.

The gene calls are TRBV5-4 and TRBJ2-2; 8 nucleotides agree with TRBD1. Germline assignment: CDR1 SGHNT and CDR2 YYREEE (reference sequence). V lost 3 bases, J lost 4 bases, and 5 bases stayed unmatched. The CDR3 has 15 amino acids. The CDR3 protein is CASSSGQAGTGELFF. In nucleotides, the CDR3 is TGTGCCAGCAGCTCGGGACAGGCGGGCACCGGGGAGCTGTTTTTT.